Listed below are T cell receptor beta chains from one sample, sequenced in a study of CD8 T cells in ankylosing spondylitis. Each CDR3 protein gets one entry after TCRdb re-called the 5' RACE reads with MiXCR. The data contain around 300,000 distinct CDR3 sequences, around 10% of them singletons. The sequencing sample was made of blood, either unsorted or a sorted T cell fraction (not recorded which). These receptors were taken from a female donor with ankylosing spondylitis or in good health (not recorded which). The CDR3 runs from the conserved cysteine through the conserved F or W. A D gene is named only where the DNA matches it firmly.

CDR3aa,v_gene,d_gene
CASRSRDRPNEKLFF,TRBV6-1,TRBD1
CASSLDQMNTEAFF,TRBV12-3/TRBV12-4,.
CASRGRPGQTKNYYEQYF,TRBV6-2/TRBV6-3,.
CSARLRTRGRAGELFF,TRBV20-1,TRBD2
CASSRREILRVGGQYF,TRBV2,.
CASSPGRQVGNEQFF,TRBV12-3/TRBV12-4,.
CASSPGGKNTEAFF,TRBV5-1,.
CASSFGVKRGGRSTDTQYF,TRBV5-1,TRBD2
CASSLAPGTTEAFF,TRBV7-8,.
CSATGLAVETQYF,TRBV20-1,.
CASIRGRDFYEQYF,TRBV28,.
CASSLRVDYGYTF,TRBV7-8,.
CASSFLLTGGTDTQYF,TRBV12-3/TRBV12-4,.
CASSFNRGIILFF,TRBV12-3/TRBV12-4,TRBD1
CASSRWDQGWGYTF,TRBV12-3/TRBV12-4,.
CSARVGEDYNSPLHF,TRBV20-1,.
CASSLARNYGYTF,TRBV12-3/TRBV12-4,.
CASSLDSRGSSYEQYF,TRBV12-3/TRBV12-4,TRBD1
CASSPGTGENYGYTF,TRBV5-1,TRBD1
CASRTTGTYGYTF,TRBV28,.
CATSTGANIQYF,TRBV15,.
CSARSLGASGTYEQYF,TRBV20-1,TRBD2
CASSLTSSGEQFF,TRBV14,TRBD2
CASKSFGATDTQYF,TRBV19,.
CASTPSGGPGNEQFF,TRBV5-1,TRBD2
CASSLAPGQGNYEQYF,TRBV7-9,TRBD1
CASRVTLGSYNEQFF,TRBV7-2,.
CASSPGQGSLNTEAFF,TRBV18,TRBD1
CASSLTALGSNTEAFF,TRBV5-1,.
CASSLEGQGIDEQYF,TRBV5-1,TRBD1
CSVERMNTEAFF,TRBV29-1,.
CASSYAGGGGQPQHF,TRBV6-2/TRBV6-3,.
CASSPDRGWYEQYF,TRBV12-3/TRBV12-4,TRBD1
CASSIQDRVREETQYF,TRBV7-2,TRBD1
CASRSGTQSYNEQFF,TRBV6-1,.
CASNSGRSTHGYTF,TRBV19,.
CSARQTSGSYEQYF,TRBV20-1,TRBD2
CASGRYNEQFF,TRBV27,.
CASSWDGSNQPQHF,TRBV5-8,.
CASSSQLGQAYGYTF,TRBV5-1,TRBD1
CASSLTGAYHAYTF,TRBV5-1,TRBD1
CASSLSSGVLQYF,TRBV7-8,TRBD2
CSARDFGGDYEQYF,TRBV20-1,.
CASSFWASGELFF,TRBV12-3/TRBV12-4,.
CSAEGVQETQYF,TRBV20-1,.
CASSPGTESNQPQHF,TRBV5-1,TRBD1
CSVTGFLSTEAFF,TRBV29-1,.